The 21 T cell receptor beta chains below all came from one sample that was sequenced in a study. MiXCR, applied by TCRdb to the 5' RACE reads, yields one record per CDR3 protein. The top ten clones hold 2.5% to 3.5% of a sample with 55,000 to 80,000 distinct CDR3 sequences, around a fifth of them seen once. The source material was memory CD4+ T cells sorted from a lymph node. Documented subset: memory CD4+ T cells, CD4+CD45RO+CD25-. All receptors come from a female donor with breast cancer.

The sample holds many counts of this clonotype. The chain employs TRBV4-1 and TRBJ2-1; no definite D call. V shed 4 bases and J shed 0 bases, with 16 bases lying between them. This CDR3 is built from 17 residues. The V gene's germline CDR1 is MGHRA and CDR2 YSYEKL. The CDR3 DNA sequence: TGCGCCAGCAGCCGCGACGCCTTGGCTGTCTCCTACAATGAGCAGTTCTTC. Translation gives CASSRDALAVSYNEQFF.

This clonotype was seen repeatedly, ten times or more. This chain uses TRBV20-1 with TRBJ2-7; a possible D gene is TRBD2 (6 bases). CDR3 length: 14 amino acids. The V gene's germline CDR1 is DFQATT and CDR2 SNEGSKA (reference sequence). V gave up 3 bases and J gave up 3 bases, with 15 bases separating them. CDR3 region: CSARRGPADYEQYF. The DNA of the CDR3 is TGCAGTGCTAGGCGGGGACCTGCGGACTACGAGCAGTACTTC.

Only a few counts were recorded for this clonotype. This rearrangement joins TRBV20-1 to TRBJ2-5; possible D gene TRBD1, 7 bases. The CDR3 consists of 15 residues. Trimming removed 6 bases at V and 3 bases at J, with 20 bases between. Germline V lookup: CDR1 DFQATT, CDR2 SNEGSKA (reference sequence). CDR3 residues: CSAPVQGGSKETQYF. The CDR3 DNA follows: TGCAGTGCCCCGGTGCAGGGGGGATCCAAAGAGACCCAGTACTTC.

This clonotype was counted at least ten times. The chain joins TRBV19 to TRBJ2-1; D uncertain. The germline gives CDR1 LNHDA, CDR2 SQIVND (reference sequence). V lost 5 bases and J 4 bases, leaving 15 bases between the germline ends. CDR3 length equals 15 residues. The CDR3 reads CASSLRVGRYNEQFF. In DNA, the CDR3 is TGTGCCAGTAGTCTACGGGTTGGAAGGTACAATGAGCAGTTCTTC.

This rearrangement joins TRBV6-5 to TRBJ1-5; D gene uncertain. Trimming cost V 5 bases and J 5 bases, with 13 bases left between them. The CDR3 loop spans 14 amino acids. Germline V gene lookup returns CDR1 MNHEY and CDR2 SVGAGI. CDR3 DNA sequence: TGTGCCAGCAGTCCCGGGTCAAACTATCAGCCCCAGCATTTT. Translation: CASSPGSNYQPQHF.

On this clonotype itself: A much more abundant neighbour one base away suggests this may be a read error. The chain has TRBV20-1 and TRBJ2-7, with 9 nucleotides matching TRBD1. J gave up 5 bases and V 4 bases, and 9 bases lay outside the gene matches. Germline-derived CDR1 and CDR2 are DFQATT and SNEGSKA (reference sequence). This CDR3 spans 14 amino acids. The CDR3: CSAKRTGEADEQYF. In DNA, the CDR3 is TGCAGTGCTAAACGGACAGGGGAAGCCGACGAGCAGTACTTC.

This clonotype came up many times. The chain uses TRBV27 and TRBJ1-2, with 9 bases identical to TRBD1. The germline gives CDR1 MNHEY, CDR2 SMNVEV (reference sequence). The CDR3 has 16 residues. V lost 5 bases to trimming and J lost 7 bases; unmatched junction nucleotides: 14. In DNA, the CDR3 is TGTGCCAGCAGTCCAAGAGATCCGGGACAGGGTGTTGGCTACACCTTC. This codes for CASSPRDPGQGVGYTF.

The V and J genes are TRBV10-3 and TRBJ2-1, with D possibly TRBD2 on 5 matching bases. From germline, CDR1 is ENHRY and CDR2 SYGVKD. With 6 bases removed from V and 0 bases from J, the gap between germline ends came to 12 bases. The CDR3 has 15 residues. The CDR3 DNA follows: TGTGCCATCAGATCGGACGAGGGCTCCTACAATGAGCAGTTCTTC. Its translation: CAIRSDEGSYNEQFF.

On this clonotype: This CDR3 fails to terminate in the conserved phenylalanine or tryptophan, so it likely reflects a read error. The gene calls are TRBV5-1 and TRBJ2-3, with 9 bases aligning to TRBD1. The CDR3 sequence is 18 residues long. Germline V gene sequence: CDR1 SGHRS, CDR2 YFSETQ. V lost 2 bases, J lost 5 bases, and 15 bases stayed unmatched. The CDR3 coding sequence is TGCGCCAGCAGCTTAGATCAACAGGGGGCGCAAGGCATAGATACGCAGTATCTT. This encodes CASSLDQQGAQGIDTQYL.

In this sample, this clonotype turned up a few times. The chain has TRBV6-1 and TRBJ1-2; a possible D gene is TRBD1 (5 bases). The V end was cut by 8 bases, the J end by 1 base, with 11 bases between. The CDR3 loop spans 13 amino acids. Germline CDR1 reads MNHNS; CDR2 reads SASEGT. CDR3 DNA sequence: TGTGCCAGCTCGACAGCGGATAACTATGGCTACACCTTC. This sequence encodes CASSTADNYGYTF.

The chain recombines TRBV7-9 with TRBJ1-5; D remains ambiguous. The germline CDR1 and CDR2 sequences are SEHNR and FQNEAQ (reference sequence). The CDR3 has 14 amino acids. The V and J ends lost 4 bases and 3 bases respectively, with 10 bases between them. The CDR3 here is CASSSWGSNQPQHF. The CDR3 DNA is TGTGCCAGCAGCTCCTGGGGTTCCAATCAGCCCCAGCATTTT.

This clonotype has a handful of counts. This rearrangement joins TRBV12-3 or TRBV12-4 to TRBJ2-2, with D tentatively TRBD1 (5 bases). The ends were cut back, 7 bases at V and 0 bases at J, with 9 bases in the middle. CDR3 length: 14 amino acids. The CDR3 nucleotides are TGTGCCAGCACCCAAGGGGCGAACACCGGGGAGCTGTTTTTT. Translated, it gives CASTQGANTGELFF.

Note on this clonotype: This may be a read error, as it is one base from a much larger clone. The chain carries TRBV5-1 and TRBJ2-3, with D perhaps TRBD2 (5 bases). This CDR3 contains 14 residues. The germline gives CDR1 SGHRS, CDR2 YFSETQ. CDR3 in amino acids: CASSPRRSQDAQYF. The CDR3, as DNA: TGCGCCAGCAGCCCCCGGAGGAGCCAAGATGCGCAGTATTTT.

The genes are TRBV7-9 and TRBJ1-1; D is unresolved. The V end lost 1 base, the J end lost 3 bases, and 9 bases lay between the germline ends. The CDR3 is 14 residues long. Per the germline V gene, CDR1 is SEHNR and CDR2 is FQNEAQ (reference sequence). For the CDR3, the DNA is TGTGCCAGCAGCTTAGATGTGGCGGACACTGAAGCTTTCTTT. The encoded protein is CASSLDVADTEAFF.

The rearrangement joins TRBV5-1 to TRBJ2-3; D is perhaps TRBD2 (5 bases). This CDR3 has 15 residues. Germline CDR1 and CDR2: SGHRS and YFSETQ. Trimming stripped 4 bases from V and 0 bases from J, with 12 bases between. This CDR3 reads CASSPAGQSTDTQYF. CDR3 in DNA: TGCGCCAGCAGCCCTGCGGGCCAAAGCACAGATACGCAGTATTTT.

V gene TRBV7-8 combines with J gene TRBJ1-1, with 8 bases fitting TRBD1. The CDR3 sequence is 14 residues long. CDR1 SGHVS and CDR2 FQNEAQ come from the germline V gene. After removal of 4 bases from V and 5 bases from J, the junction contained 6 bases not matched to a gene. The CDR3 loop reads CASSSRTGWTEAFF. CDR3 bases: TGTGCCAGCAGCTCACGGACAGGGTGGACTGAAGCTTTCTTT. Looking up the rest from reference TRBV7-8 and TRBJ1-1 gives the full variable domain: GAGVSQSPRYKVAKRGQDVALRCDPISGHVSLFWYQQALGQGPEFLTYFQNEAQLDKSGLPSDRFFAERPEGSVSTLKIQRTQQEDSAVYLCASSSRTGWTEAFFGQGTRLTVV.

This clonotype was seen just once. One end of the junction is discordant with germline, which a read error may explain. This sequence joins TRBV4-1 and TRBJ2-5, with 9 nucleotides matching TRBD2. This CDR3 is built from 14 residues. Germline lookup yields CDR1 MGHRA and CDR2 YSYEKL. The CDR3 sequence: CASSISGSKETQYF. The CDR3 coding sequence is TGCGCCAGCAGCATTAGCGGGAGCAAGGAGACACAGTACTTC.

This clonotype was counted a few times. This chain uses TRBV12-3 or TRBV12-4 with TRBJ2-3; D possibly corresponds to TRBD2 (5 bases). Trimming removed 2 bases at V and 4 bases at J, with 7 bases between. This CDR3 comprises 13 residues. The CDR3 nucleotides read TGTGCCAGCAGTTTAACGAGGGCAGATACGCAGTATTTT. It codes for CASSLTRADTQYF.

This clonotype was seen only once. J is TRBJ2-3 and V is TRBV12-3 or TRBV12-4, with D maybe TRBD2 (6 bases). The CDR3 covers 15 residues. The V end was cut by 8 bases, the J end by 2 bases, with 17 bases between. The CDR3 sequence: CASRYGGTLTDTQYF. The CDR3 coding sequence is TGTGCCAGCCGTTACGGCGGGACCCTCACAGATACGCAGTATTTT.

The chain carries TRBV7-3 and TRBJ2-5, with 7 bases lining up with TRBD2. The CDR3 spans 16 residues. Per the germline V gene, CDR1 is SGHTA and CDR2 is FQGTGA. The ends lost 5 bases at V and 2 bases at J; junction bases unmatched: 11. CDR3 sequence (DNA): TGTGCCAGCAGCCCTACCGGCCGGGGGGAACAAGAGACCCAGTACTTC. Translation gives CASSPTGRGEQETQYF.

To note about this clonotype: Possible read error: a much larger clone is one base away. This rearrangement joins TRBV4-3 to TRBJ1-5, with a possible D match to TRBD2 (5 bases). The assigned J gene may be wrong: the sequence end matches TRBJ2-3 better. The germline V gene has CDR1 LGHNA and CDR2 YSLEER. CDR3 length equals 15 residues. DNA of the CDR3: TGCGCCAGCAGCCAAGATCGGGCGGGCAATCAGCCCCAGTATTTT. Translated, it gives CASSQDRAGNQPQYF.